The 2 T cell receptor beta chains in this list originate from one sample, sequenced in a study of blood T cell repertoires in COVID-19. Measured with immunoSEQ multiplex PCR; TCRdb has only the in-frame clones, and not every one. This sample has 100,000 or so clones; almost 95% occur once, and the top ten carry approximately 6%. What was sequenced was peripheral blood. The receptors here all came from a woman aged 60 to 75 with active COVID-19.

The chain carries TRBV12-5 and TRBJ2-3; 8 bases are shared with TRBD1. After removal of 6 bases from V and 5 bases from J, the junction contained 4 bases not matched to a gene. Germline CDR1 LGHNT, CDR2 FRNRAP. The length of the CDR3 is 13 residues. In nucleotides, the CDR3 is TGTGCTAGTGGCCGACAGGGGTTAGATACGCAGTATTTT. Its translation: CASGRQGLDTQYF.

The J gene is TRBJ2-3, the V gene TRBV5-4; 9 bases agree with TRBD1. V trimming: 2 bases; J trimming: 4 bases; junction bases outside the gene matches: 8. This CDR3 is built from 16 residues. Germline CDR1 reads SGHNT; CDR2 reads YYREEE (reference sequence). CDR3: CASSFDPGQGADTQYF. For the CDR3, the DNA is TGTGCCAGCAGCTTCGACCCGGGACAGGGAGCAGATACGCAGTATTTT.